Shown below are 20 T cell receptor beta chains from a single sample sequenced in a study of human T cells and chemical hapten exposure. TCRdb ran MiXCR on the 5' RACE reads and lists one entry per CDR3 protein. The data show tens of thousands of distinct CDR3 sequences, less than 9.5% seen once. Total RNA was isolated from whole blood that had not been fractionated. Receptors originate from a male donor in good health.

This clonotype appeared a few times. The rearrangement uses TRBV2 and TRBJ2-2; 9 positions agree with TRBD1. Germline CDR1 SNHLY, CDR2 FYNNEI. The CDR3 covers 15 residues. V gave up 6 bases and J gave up 1 base; unmatched junction bases: 3. The CDR3 here is CASRWGQGNTGELFF. In DNA, the CDR3 is TGTGCCAGCAGATGGGGACAGGGGAACACCGGGGAGCTGTTTTTT.

The chain links TRBV15 to TRBJ2-7; D may match TRBD1 or TRBD2 (5 bases each). Trimming removed 1 base at V and 5 bases at J, with 15 bases between. The CDR3 has 15 residues. Germline assignment: CDR1 LNHNV and CDR2 YYDKDF (reference sequence). The CDR3: CATSRGRGRSHEQYF. The CDR3 DNA follows: TGTGCCACCAGCAGAGGACGGGGCAGGTCCCACGAGCAGTACTTC. Supplemented by reference TRBV15 and TRBJ2-7, the full variable domain reads DAMVIQNPRYQVTQFGKPVTLSCSQTLNHNVMYWYQQKSSQAPKLLFHYYDKDFNNEADTPDNFQSRRPNTSFCFLDIRSPGLGDTAMYLCATSRGRGRSHEQYFGPGTRLTVT.

J is TRBJ1-1 and V is TRBV6-5; tentative D call: TRBD1 (5 bases). V was pared by 0 bases and J by 5 bases, with 16 bases between. The germline gives CDR1 MNHEY, CDR2 SVGAGI. This CDR3 spans 16 amino acids. The CDR3 nucleotides read TGTGCCAGCAGTTACTCGTTCCAAACAGGCCTTACTGAAGCTTTCTTT. Translated, it gives CASSYSFQTGLTEAFF.

The V call is TRBV5-6, the J call TRBJ2-7; possibly TRBD1 for D (7 bases). CDR3 length: 15 residues. Germline V gene sequence: CDR1 SGHDT, CDR2 YYEEEE. Trimming pared 0 bases from V and 2 bases from J, leaving 12 bases between. The CDR3 here is CASSLDPGGPYEQYF. In DNA form, the CDR3 reads TGTGCCAGCAGCTTGGACCCAGGGGGGCCCTACGAGCAGTACTTC.

This clonotype was detected a few times. J is TRBJ2-3 and V is TRBV6-6, with D unclear. There are 16 residues in the CDR3. Per germline, CDR1 MNHNY and CDR2 SVGAGI (reference sequence). With 2 bases removed from V and 0 bases from J, the gap between germline ends came to 12 bases. CDR3 region: CASSYSQIQSTDTQYF. The CDR3 DNA reads as TGTGCCAGCAGTTACAGCCAGATTCAAAGCACAGATACGCAGTATTTT.

This clonotype was counted many times. This chain links TRBV25-1 with TRBJ2-1; 9 nucleotides line up with TRBD2. CDR1 MGHDK and CDR2 SYGVNS come from the germline V gene. This CDR3 is built from 15 residues. Trimming at V came to 7 bases and at J to 9 bases, leaving 13 bases not matched to a gene. The CDR3 coding sequence is TGTGCCAGCACCCAAAGAGGGACTAGCATGGGTGAGCAGTTCTTC. It encodes CASTQRGTSMGEQFF.

This chain connects TRBV7-9 to TRBJ1-1; D is unresolved. The CDR3 covers 13 residues. V was shortened by 1 base and J by 3 bases, with 6 bases between the two germline ends. Germline V gene lookup returns CDR1 SEHNR and CDR2 FQNEAQ (reference sequence). Here the CDR3 DNA reads TGTGCCAGCAGCTTAGTTGGGGACACTGAAGCTTTCTTT. Amino acids: CASSLVGDTEAFF.

This clonotype was recorded many times. The chain is built from TRBV6-2 or TRBV6-3 and TRBJ2-1; 7 bases are shared with TRBD2. CDR1 is MNHEY and CDR2 is SVGEGT in the germline V gene. The junction had 9 bases not matched to a gene; V was cut back by 5 bases and J by 2 bases. CDR3 length: 16 amino acids. CDR3 coding DNA: TGTGCCAGCAGTACCCCTCCTAGCGGTACCTACAATGAGCAGTTCTTC. This translates into CASSTPPSGTYNEQFF.

This clonotype was counted a few times. The chain links TRBV12-3 or TRBV12-4 to TRBJ2-7, with D tentatively TRBD1 (7 bases). The CDR3 extends over 15 amino acids. With 3 bases removed from V and 0 bases from J, the gap between germline ends came to 12 bases. The CDR3: CASSLGGQTSYEQYF. In nucleotides, the CDR3 is TGTGCCAGCAGTTTGGGGGGACAGACCTCCTACGAGCAGTACTTC.

This clonotype was recorded many times. V gene TRBV12-3 or TRBV12-4 combines with J gene TRBJ1-5; 8 nucleotides agree with TRBD1. Unmatched junction bases numbered 2, after V lost 2 bases and J lost 5 bases. The CDR3 runs to 14 residues. CDR3 amino acids: CASSLTGGDQPQHF. CDR3 sequence (DNA): TGTGCCAGCAGTTTAACAGGGGGGGATCAGCCCCAGCATTTT.

Many counts were recorded for this clonotype. The gene calls are TRBV7-6 and TRBJ2-1; D is uncertain. The germline V gene encodes CDR1 SGHVS and CDR2 FNYEAQ. The CDR3 is made up of 11 amino acids. V lost 1 base and J 5 bases, leaving 0 bases between the germline ends. CDR3 protein: CASSLDNEQFF. The CDR3 DNA follows: TGTGCCAGCAGCTTAGACAATGAGCAGTTCTTC.

This clonotype was observed a handful of times. The chain joins TRBV12-3 or TRBV12-4 to TRBJ2-7, with 7 bases lining up with TRBD1. V was pared by 2 bases and J by 6 bases, with 4 bases of the junction left unmatched. The CDR3 covers 13 residues. CDR3 in amino acids: CASSLKGASEQYF. In DNA form, the CDR3 reads TGTGCCAGCAGTTTAAAGGGGGCATCCGAGCAGTACTTC.

The chain uses TRBV20-1 and TRBJ2-7, with 9 bases lining up with TRBD2. The V and J ends lost 1 base and 0 bases, in that order; junction bases with no gene match: 7. Per the germline V gene, CDR1 is DFQATT and CDR2 is SNEGSKA (reference sequence). The CDR3 has 16 amino acids. CDR3 coding DNA: TGCAGTGCTAGAGGTAGCGGGGGAGTTATCTCCTACGAGCAGTACTTC. Its protein is CSARGSGGVISYEQYF.

The table lists this clonotype with a few counts. The rearrangement links TRBV25-1 to TRBJ2-7; 7 bases line up with TRBD1. The CDR3 length is 11 residues. After removal of 6 bases from V and 7 bases from J, the junction contained 3 bases not matched to a gene. The germline V gene encodes CDR1 MGHDK and CDR2 SYGVNS. The CDR3 loop reads CASSAGGEQYF. CDR3 nucleotide sequence: TGTGCCAGCAGCGCAGGGGGTGAGCAGTACTTC.

The genes are TRBV29-1 and TRBJ2-3; D possibly corresponds to TRBD1 (5 bases). The CDR3 sequence is 12 residues long. Germline V lookup: CDR1 SQVTM, CDR2 ANQGSEA. V was pared by 6 bases and J by 4 bases, with 11 bases between. This chain's CDR3 is CSVDEGADTQYF. The DNA for the CDR3 is TGCAGCGTCGACGAAGGGGCAGATACGCAGTATTTT.

The CDR3: CASSVASTAQDTQYF. The CDR3 DNA is TGTGCCAGCAGCGTAGCTAGCACGGCGCAGGATACGCAGTATTTT. This chain uses TRBV9 with TRBJ2-3; possibly TRBD2 for D (5 bases). This CDR3 contains 15 residues. The germline gives CDR1 SGDLS, CDR2 YYNGEE. V dropped 0 bases and J dropped 6 bases, with 14 bases sitting between them.

The gene calls are TRBV12-3 or TRBV12-4 and TRBJ2-3; possible D gene TRBD1, 5 bases. The V gene lost 10 bases and the J gene lost 2 bases, with 22 bases spanning the gap. The CDR3 has 16 residues. DNA of the CDR3: TGTGCCACTAGTAACAGGACCAGAGGATACACAGATACGCAGTATTTT. Translated, it gives CATSNRTRGYTDTQYF.

This clonotype was picked up a small number of times. This chain links TRBV29-1 with TRBJ2-3; TRBD2 agrees at 8 bases. The CDR3 is made up of 13 amino acids. Germline CDR1 is SQVTM and CDR2 is ANQGSEA. The trim removed 4 bases at V and 4 bases at J, leaving 4 bases unmatched. The CDR3 nucleotides read TGCAGCGTTGGAGCGGGGGTGGCAGATACGCAGTATTTT. Its protein is CSVGAGVADTQYF.

V gene TRBV7-9 combines with J gene TRBJ2-1; D possibly matches TRBD1 or TRBD2 (6 bases each). V lost 5 bases and J lost 0, with 14 bases in between. The CDR3 runs to 16 residues. Per germline, CDR1 SEHNR and CDR2 FQNEAQ (reference sequence). In DNA, the CDR3 is TGTGCCAGCAGCCCAGAGGGGGGCATCTCCTACAATGAGCAGTTCTTC. Translating it yields CASSPEGGISYNEQFF. The entire variable domain, with the rest obtained from reference TRBV7-9 and TRBJ2-1, is as follows: DTGVSQNPRHKITKRGQNVTFRCDPISEHNRLYWYRQTLGQGPEFLTYFQNEAQLEKSRLLSDRFSAERPKGSFSTLEIQRTEQGDSAMYLCASSPEGGISYNEQFFGPGTRLTVL.

This clonotype was observed many times. V gene TRBV20-1 combines with J gene TRBJ2-1; D might be TRBD2 (7 bases). CDR3 size: 14 residues. Trimming stripped 6 bases from V and 8 bases from J, with 20 bases between. Germline CDR1 DFQATT, CDR2 SNEGSKA (reference sequence). Here the CDR3 reads CSAQGGRGRDEQFF. DNA of the CDR3: TGCAGTGCACAAGGGGGGAGGGGGAGAGATGAGCAGTTCTTC.